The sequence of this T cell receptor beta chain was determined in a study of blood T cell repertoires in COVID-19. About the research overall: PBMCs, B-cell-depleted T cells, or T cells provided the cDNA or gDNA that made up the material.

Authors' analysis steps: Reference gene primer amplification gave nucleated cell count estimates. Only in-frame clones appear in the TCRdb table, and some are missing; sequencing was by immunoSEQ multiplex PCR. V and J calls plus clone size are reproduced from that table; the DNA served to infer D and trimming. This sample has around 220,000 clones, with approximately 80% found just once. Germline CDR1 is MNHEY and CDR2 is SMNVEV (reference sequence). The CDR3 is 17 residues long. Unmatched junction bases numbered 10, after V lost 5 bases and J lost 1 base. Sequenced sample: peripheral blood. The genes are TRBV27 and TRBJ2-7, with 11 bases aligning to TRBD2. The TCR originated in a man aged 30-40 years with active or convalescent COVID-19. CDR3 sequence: CASSTEPTSGTSYEQYF. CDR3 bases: TGTGCCAGCAGTACCGAACCGACTAGCGGGACGTCCTACGAGCAGTACTTC.